Shown below are 5 T cell receptor beta chains from a single sample sequenced in a study of T cell repertoires in cytomegalovirus infection. Each CDR3 protein gets one entry after TCRdb re-called the reads with MiXCR. This table has about 830,000 distinct CDR3 sequences, 30% to 35% appearing once. These TCRs' antigens remain unknown. Here the sequenced sample was cultured CD8+ T cells from PBMCs, taken from culture after CMV antigen stimulation. Receptors originate from a human donor in good health (CMV status not recorded). Some clones in this sample may be carry-over from other donors' samples.

The chain has TRBV29-1 and TRBJ2-7; no clear D. V was shortened by 4 bases and J by 4 bases, with 11 bases between the two germline ends. There are 12 residues in the CDR3. The germline CDR1 and CDR2 sequences are SQVTM and ANQGSEA. CDR3 in amino acids: CSVVPDTYEQYF. CDR3 in DNA: TGCAGCGTTGTTCCCGACACTTACGAGCAGTACTTC.

The CDR3 DNA reads TGTGCCACCGTGGGACAGGGTGGAAACACCATATATTTT. Translation: CATVGQGGNTIYF. The chain employs TRBV27 and TRBJ1-3; 9 nucleotides agree with TRBD1. The CDR3 sequence is 13 residues long. Germline trimming cut 10 bases from V and 3 bases from J; bases unmatched to any gene: 4. Looked up from germline, CDR1 is MNHEY and CDR2 is SMNVEV (reference sequence).

This clonotype was counted between two and nine times. The chain combines TRBV19 with TRBJ1-6; TRBD1 is a possible D gene (6 bases). Germline V gives CDR1 LNHDA, CDR2 SQIVND (reference sequence). V was clipped by 5 bases and J by 6 bases, with 11 bases between them. The CDR3 extends over 14 amino acids. CDR3 residues: CASSRGRGNSPLHF. The CDR3 region has the DNA TGTGCCAGTAGTCGTGGCAGGGGTAATTCACCCCTCCACTTT.

The chain is built from TRBV5-8 and TRBJ2-5; no firm D call. CDR3 length: 14 residues. Germline CDR1 reads SGHTS; CDR2 reads YDEGEE. V was trimmed by 7 bases and J by 4 bases, leaving 17 bases between them. The chain's CDR3 is CASLFAERRETQYF. The CDR3 nucleotides are TGTGCCAGCCTTTTCGCGGAGAGGAGAGAGACCCAGTACTTC.

This rearrangement joins TRBV2 to TRBJ1-2, with D perhaps TRBD1 (6 bases). With 8 bases removed from V and 6 bases from J, the gap between germline ends came to 13 bases. This CDR3 has 12 residues. Germline-derived CDR1 and CDR2 are SNHLY and FYNNEI. CDR3 nucleotide sequence: TGTGCCAGCCAAGGGGGGGTTCATGGCTACACCTTC. Protein product: CASQGGVHGYTF.